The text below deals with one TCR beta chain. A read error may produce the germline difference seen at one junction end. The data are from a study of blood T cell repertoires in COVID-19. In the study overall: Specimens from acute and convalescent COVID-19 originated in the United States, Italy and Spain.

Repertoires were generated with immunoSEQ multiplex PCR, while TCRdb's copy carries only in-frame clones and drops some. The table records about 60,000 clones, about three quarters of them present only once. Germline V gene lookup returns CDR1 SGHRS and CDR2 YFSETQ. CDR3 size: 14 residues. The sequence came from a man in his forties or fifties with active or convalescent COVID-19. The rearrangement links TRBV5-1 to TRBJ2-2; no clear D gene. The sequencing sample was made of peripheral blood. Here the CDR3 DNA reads TGCGCCACCAGCCCCGCGCTGAGTGCCGGGGAGCTGTTTTTT. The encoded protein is CATSPALSAGELFF.